Reported below is one T cell receptor beta chain. The antigen is not known. CDR1 and CDR2 from the germline V gene are SGHRS and YFSETQ. The CDR3 has 15 residues. V gave up 4 bases and J gave up 4 bases; unmatched junction bases: 8. Profiling relied on immunoSEQ multiplex PCR, and the TCRdb table lists in-frame clones only, not all of them. Here the sample spans 35,000 to 55,000 clones, more than 80% being singletons. The sample is drawn from a study of Tregs in tolerant kidney transplant recipients. Unstimulated regulatory T cells (CD4+CD25+CD127-), CD4+CD25- non-regulatory cells, CD4 and CD8 cells were FACS-sorted from thawed PBMCs. Whole-study results and caveats: Expanding Tregs on activated donor B cells appeared to best identify donor-specific TCRbeta clones. Biological reproducibility was not directly addressed, but technical replication error appeared minimal.

The rearrangement links TRBV5-1 to TRBJ2-1, with 7 positions matching TRBD1. This sequence was found in a human donor in good health. The source material was Tregs from blood. Written as DNA, the CDR3 is TGCGCCAGCAGCGACACCGGGACAGCGTACAATGAGCAGTTCTTC. Its protein is CASSDTGTAYNEQFF.